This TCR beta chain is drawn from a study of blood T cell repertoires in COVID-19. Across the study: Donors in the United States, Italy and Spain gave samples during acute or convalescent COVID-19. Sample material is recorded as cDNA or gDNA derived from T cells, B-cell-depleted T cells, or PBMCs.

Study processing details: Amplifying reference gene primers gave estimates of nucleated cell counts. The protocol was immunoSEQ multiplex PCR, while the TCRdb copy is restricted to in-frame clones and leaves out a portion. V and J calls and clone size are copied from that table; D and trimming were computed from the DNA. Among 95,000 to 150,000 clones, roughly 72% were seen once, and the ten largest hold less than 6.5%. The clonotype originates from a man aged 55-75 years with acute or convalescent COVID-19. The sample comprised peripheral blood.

CDR3 protein: CASSPGTGDIYGYTF. The CDR3, as DNA: TGTGCCAGCTCACCAGGGACAGGAGATATCTATGGCTACACCTTC. The rearrangement uses TRBV18 and TRBJ1-2; TRBD1 agrees at 8 bases. With 2 bases clipped from V and 4 bases from J, the junction kept 6 bases outside the gene matches. This CDR3 comprises 15 residues. Germline V CDR1 and CDR2: KGHSH, LQKENI.